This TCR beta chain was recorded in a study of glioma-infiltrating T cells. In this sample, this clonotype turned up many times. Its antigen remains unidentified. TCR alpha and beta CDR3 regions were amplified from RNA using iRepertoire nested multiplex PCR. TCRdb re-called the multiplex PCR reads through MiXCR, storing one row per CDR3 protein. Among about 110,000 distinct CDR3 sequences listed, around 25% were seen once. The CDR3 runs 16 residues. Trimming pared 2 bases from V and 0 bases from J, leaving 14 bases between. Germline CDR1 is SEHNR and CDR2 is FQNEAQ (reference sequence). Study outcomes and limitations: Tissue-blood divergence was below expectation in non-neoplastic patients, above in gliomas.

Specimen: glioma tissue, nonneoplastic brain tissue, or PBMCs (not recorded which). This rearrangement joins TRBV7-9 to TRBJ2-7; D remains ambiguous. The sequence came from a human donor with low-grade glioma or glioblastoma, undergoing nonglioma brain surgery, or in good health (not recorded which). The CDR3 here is CASSLLVALSSYEQYF. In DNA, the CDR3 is TGTGCCAGCAGCTTATTGGTCGCACTTAGCTCCTACGAGCAGTACTTC.